This T cell receptor (beta chain) was recovered during a study of T cell changes during pregnancy in multiple sclerosis (dated by TCRdb to about 2019). About the full investigation: Changes in the T cell repertoire over the course of pregnancy were examined in this study in women with multiple sclerosis.

The library was obtained by the immunoSEQ multiplex PCR assay. This is the immuneACCESS table as TCRdb keeps it, with only in-frame sequences that have V and J called. A part of the clones is gone; compared with another copy, unresolved V genes explain less than half, and the rest is unexplained. The sample profile shows 100,000 to 140,000 clones; just under 95% of them were found once. The top ten clonotypes cover less than 0.85% of the sample. A note on this clone: The target of this receptor is not known. Per-nucleotide qualities are absent, and no much larger clonotype sits a single base away.

The specimen comprised peripheral blood, sampled in the third trimester of pregnancy. This receptor was identified in a female donor in good health, enrolled as a control in a pregnancy study.

CDR3 protein: CASSPARAVDNSPLHF. The bases read TGTGCCAGCAGCCCGGCGCGGGCAGTAGATAATTCACCCCTCCACTTT. The rearrangement joined TRBV7-2 to TRBJ1-6; a confident D gene designation cannot be given. The germline V gene yields SGHTA for CDR1 and FQGNSA for CDR2. Cut back by 5 bases and 5 bases, the V and J ends lie 16 bases apart. The CDR3 contains 16 residues, cysteine and phenylalanine counted. Of the read, only the CDR3 DNA is kept; its 48 bases are in frame from base 1. Joined to the reference TRBV7-2 and TRBJ1-6 proteins, this CDR3 gives the full variable domain: GAGVSQSPSNKVTEKGKDVELRCDPISGHTALYWYRQSLGQGLEFLIYFQGNSAPDKSGLPSDRFSAERTGGSVSTLTIQRTQQEDSAVYLCASSPARAVDNSPLHFGNGTRLTVT.